Following are 28 T cell receptor beta chains from one sample sequenced in a study of CD8 T cells in ankylosing spondylitis. Broader study findings: The study identified a TCR beta motif of about eight highly homologous variants that appeared characteristic of ankylosing spondylitis blood.

The antigens these receptors bind are not known. TCRdb independently ran MiXCR on the 5' RACE reads; one entry per CDR3 protein. The sample has more than 650,000 distinct CDR3 sequences; approximately 12% are singletons. Material for sequencing was blood, either unsorted or a sorted T cell fraction (not recorded which). The receptors stem from a male donor with ankylosing spondylitis.

In its sample, this clonotype was seen a few times. The rearrangement links TRBV7-2 to TRBJ2-7; TRBD2 matches 12 bases. CDR3 length equals 15 residues. The junction had 5 bases not matched to a gene; V was cut back by 1 base and J by 7 bases. Germline V CDR1 and CDR2: SGHTA, FQGNSA. The CDR3 DNA sequence: TGTGCCAGCAGCTTAGGGAGGACTAGCGGGAAAGAGCAGTACTTC. It translates to CASSLGRTSGKEQYF.

As DNA, the CDR3 is TGTGCCAGCAGCTTCACTGACAGGTCTTGGTCCGAAGCTTTCTTT. This codes for CASSFTDRSWSEAFF. The V call is TRBV5-6, the J call TRBJ1-1; D possibly corresponds to TRBD1 (6 bases). This CDR3 is 15 amino acids long. CDR1 and CDR2 (germline): SGHDT, YYEEEE. V dropped 2 bases and J dropped 8 bases, with 19 bases sitting between them.

The rearrangement joins TRBV27 to TRBJ1-2; D call uncertain. The V end was cut by 6 bases, the J end by 8 bases, with 10 bases between. Germline lookup yields CDR1 MNHEY and CDR2 SMNVEV (reference sequence). The CDR3 is made up of 11 amino acids. The CDR3 nucleotides read TGTGCCAGCAGACTACGGGGAGGCTACACCTTC. Residues: CASRLRGGYTF.

This clonotype was found a few times. V gene TRBV6-5 combines with J gene TRBJ1-4, with D unresolved. The CDR3 totals 14 residues. Germline V lookup: CDR1 MNHEY, CDR2 SVGAGI. Trimming removed 4 bases from V and 4 bases from J, with 10 bases in between. The chain's CDR3 is CASSFEADNEKLFF. The DNA of the CDR3 is TGTGCCAGCAGTTTTGAGGCGGATAATGAAAAACTGTTTTTT.

The chain has TRBV5-1 and TRBJ1-5; 8 bases map to TRBD1. This CDR3 has 15 amino acids. Germline V gene lookup returns CDR1 SGHRS and CDR2 YFSETQ. J gave up 5 bases and V 1 base, and 5 bases lay outside the gene matches. As DNA, the CDR3 is TGCGCCAGCAGCTTGCAGGGGGCGATCGATCAGCCCCAGCATTTT. This encodes CASSLQGAIDQPQHF. Variable domain in full (rest from reference TRBV5-1 and TRBJ1-5): KAGVTQTPRYLIKTRGQQVTLSCSPISGHRSVSWYQQTPGQGLQFLFEYFSETQRNKGNFPGRFSGRQFSNSRSEMNVSTLELGDSALYLCASSLQGAIDQPQHFGDGTRLSIL.

A few counts support this clonotype. The chain is built from TRBV5-1 and TRBJ2-6; 7 bases fit TRBD1. Germline CDR1 reads SGHRS; CDR2 reads YFSETQ. With 4 bases clipped from V and 2 bases from J, the junction kept 6 bases outside the gene matches. The length of the CDR3 is 16 residues. The CDR3 sequence: CASSGRQGPGANVLTF. The CDR3 DNA follows: TGCGCCAGCAGCGGTCGACAGGGACCTGGGGCCAACGTCCTGACTTTC.

This clonotype has only a few counts. This sequence joins TRBV7-2 and TRBJ1-1; D ambiguous. Germline-derived CDR1 and CDR2 are SGHTA and FQGNSA. CDR3 length equals 14 residues. V was shortened by 5 bases and J by 0 bases, with 10 bases between the two germline ends. The CDR3 loop reads CASSPQVVNTEAFF. DNA for the CDR3: TGTGCCAGCAGCCCCCAGGTGGTGAACACTGAAGCTTTCTTT.

The rearrangement links TRBV25-1 to TRBJ2-5, with 11 nucleotides matching TRBD1. CDR1 MGHDK and CDR2 SYGVNS come from the germline V gene. The CDR3 length is 15 residues. With V trimmed by 9 bases and J by 1 base, 7 bases remained unmatched. In DNA form, the CDR3 reads TGTGCCAGTAGGACAGGGGGCTTTGCCCAAGAGACCCAGTACTTC. Protein: CASRTGGFAQETQYF.

This clonotype turned up a few times. This chain joins TRBV7-9 and TRBJ1-2, with D uncertain. V was pared by 5 bases and J by 0 bases, with 7 bases between. Germline V gene sequence: CDR1 SEHNR, CDR2 FQNEAQ (reference sequence). The CDR3 covers 13 residues. The CDR3 loop is CASSKQANYGYTF. In DNA form, the CDR3 reads TGTGCCAGCAGCAAGCAGGCTAACTATGGCTACACCTTC. The full variable domain, rest sourced from reference TRBV7-9 and TRBJ1-2, is DTGVSQNPRHKITKRGQNVTFRCDPISEHNRLYWYRQTLGQGPEFLTYFQNEAQLEKSRLLSDRFSAERPKGSFSTLEIQRTEQGDSAMYLCASSKQANYGYTFGSGTRLTVV.

This clonotype was picked up many times. The rearrangement uses TRBV5-1 and TRBJ1-2; TRBD1 matches at 9 bases. Germline CDR1 is SGHRS and CDR2 is YFSETQ. V gave up 4 bases and J gave up 0 bases; unmatched junction bases: 4. This CDR3 is 15 amino acids long. CDR3 amino acids: CASSPGTGPNYGYTF. For the CDR3, the DNA is TGCGCCAGCAGCCCCGGGACAGGGCCTAACTATGGCTACACCTTC.

V gene TRBV9 combines with J gene TRBJ2-2, with no clear D. Germline V gene lookup returns CDR1 SGDLS and CDR2 YYNGEE. This CDR3 is 13 amino acids long. Trimming pared 6 bases from V and 0 bases from J, leaving 6 bases between. The CDR3 loop is CASTLANTGELFF. The DNA of the CDR3 is TGTGCCAGCACGCTAGCGAACACCGGGGAGCTGTTTTTT. The complete variable domain, with remaining parts taken from reference TRBV9 and TRBJ2-2, reads DSGVTQTPKHLITATGQRVTLRCSPRSGDLSVYWYQQSLDQGLQFLIQYYNGEERAKGNILERFSAQQFPDLHSELNLSSLELGDSALYFCASTLANTGELFFGEGSRLTVL.

This clonotype has a handful of counts. This sequence joins TRBV7-9 and TRBJ2-2; D is unresolved. The CDR3 is made up of 14 amino acids. Trimming stripped 2 bases from V and 4 bases from J, with 8 bases between. Germline lookup yields CDR1 SEHNR and CDR2 FQNEAQ (reference sequence). The DNA for the CDR3 is TGTGCCAGCAGCTTAAAAACAGCCACCGGGGAGCTGTTTTTT. Translation gives CASSLKTATGELFF.

The J gene is TRBJ1-2, the V gene TRBV7-6; TRBD1 matches 7 bases. This CDR3 is built from 14 residues. V was clipped by 1 base and J by 3 bases; unmatched bases: 2. Germline values: CDR1 SGHVS, CDR2 FNYEAQ. In DNA, the CDR3 is TGTGCCAGCAGCTTAGACGGGACAGACTATGGCTACACCTTC. Its protein product is CASSLDGTDYGYTF.

This clonotype has just a few counts. The chain joins TRBV15 to TRBJ2-4; D is undetermined. Trimming pared 5 bases from V and 7 bases from J, leaving 15 bases between. This CDR3 region has 14 residues. Germline loops: CDR1 LNHNV, CDR2 YYDKDF (reference sequence). Written as DNA, the CDR3 is TGTGCCACCAGCCCCCCGCAGAACAGTAACATTCAGTACTTC. As protein: CATSPPQNSNIQYF.

The sample holds many counts of this clonotype. The rearrangement joins TRBV4-1 to TRBJ1-6; unclear D gene. Germline V gene lookup returns CDR1 MGHRA and CDR2 YSYEKL. The CDR3 has 13 amino acids. Trimming took off 2 bases at V and 12 bases at J, with 11 bases between the two ends. CDR3 loop: CASSQPFAGPLHF. CDR3 DNA: TGCGCCAGCAGCCAACCCTTTGCAGGACCCCTCCACTTT.

This clonotype was counted only a few times. This chain joins TRBV20-1 and TRBJ1-2; D call uncertain. The CDR3 is made up of 12 amino acids. Germline CDR1 is DFQATT and CDR2 is SNEGSKA (reference sequence). Trimming removed 6 bases at V and 6 bases at J, with 14 bases between. CDR3 in DNA: TGCAGTGCCCACACCCGGTCGGATGGCTACACCTTC. Translation gives CSAHTRSDGYTF.

The V call is TRBV20-1, the J call TRBJ2-2; no firm D call. The germline V gene encodes CDR1 DFQATT and CDR2 SNEGSKA (reference sequence). This CDR3 contains 15 residues. V was cut by 6 bases and J by 0 bases, with 14 bases left in between. The CDR3 DNA is TGCAGTGCGGAGAGGTCGTCACCGAACACCGGGGAGCTGTTTTTT. It yields the protein CSAERSSPNTGELFF.

The chain links TRBV7-2 to TRBJ2-3; 7 nucleotides agree with TRBD1. After removal of 8 bases from V and 7 bases from J, the junction contained 6 bases not matched to a gene. CDR3 length equals 12 residues. The germline V gene encodes CDR1 SGHTA and CDR2 FQGNSA. CDR3 sequence: CASRQGRNTQYF. In DNA, the CDR3 is TGTGCCAGCCGACAGGGACGGAATACGCAGTATTTT.

This clonotype was counted ten times or more. The chain joins TRBV21-1 to TRBJ2-7; the DNA was not used to check the table's D call, TRBD2. TRBV21-1 is marked as a pseudogene. The CDR3 is made up of 18 amino acids. This chain's CDR3 is CASSKDPAQGGGKYEQYF. The CDR3 DNA is TGTGCCAGCAGCAAAGATCCCGCTCAGGGAGGGGGGAAATACGAGCAGTACTTC.

The rearrangement links TRBV20-1 to TRBJ2-2; D possibly corresponds to TRBD1 (6 bases). Trimming pared 5 bases from V and 4 bases from J, leaving 11 bases between. In germline, CDR1 is DFQATT, CDR2 SNEGSKA (reference sequence). The CDR3 covers 13 residues. The CDR3 is CSASDRSTGELFF. DNA of the CDR3: TGCAGTGCTTCGGACAGATCCACCGGGGAGCTGTTTTTT.

This clonotype has ten or more counts. J is TRBJ1-2 and V is TRBV29-1, with 8 positions matching TRBD1. The J segment lost 8 bases and the V segment lost 6 bases, leaving 11 bases of the junction unmatched. The CDR3 spans 13 residues. The V gene's germline CDR1 is SQVTM and CDR2 ANQGSEA. The CDR3 loop reads CSVGLTGGKGYTF. CDR3 DNA sequence: TGCAGCGTGGGCCTCACAGGGGGGAAGGGCTACACCTTC.

This clonotype was seen many times. The gene calls are TRBV6-1 and TRBJ2-3; TRBD1 agrees at 7 bases. V was clipped by 5 bases and J by 1 base; unmatched bases: 9. The CDR3 contains 16 residues. Looked up from germline, CDR1 is MNHNS and CDR2 is SASEGT. The CDR3 sequence: CASSYRLTGGTDTQYF. The CDR3 nucleotides are TGTGCCAGCAGTTACAGGCTCACAGGGGGCACAGATACGCAGTATTTT.

This clonotype was seen more than once but under ten times. The rearrangement uses TRBV20-1 and TRBJ2-7; TRBD1 might be the D (6 bases). The V gene's germline CDR1 is DFQATT and CDR2 SNEGSKA (reference sequence). Trimming stripped 3 bases from V and 3 bases from J, with 15 bases between. The CDR3 is made up of 14 amino acids. The CDR3 loop reads CSARQGHRDYEQYF. The CDR3 DNA follows: TGCAGTGCTAGGCAGGGGCATAGGGACTACGAGCAGTACTTC.

The table lists this clonotype with a few counts. The chain combines TRBV20-1 with TRBJ2-3, with 8 bases that match TRBD2. J gave up 3 bases and V 4 bases, and 6 bases lay outside the gene matches. Per the germline V gene, CDR1 is DFQATT and CDR2 is SNEGSKA (reference sequence). The CDR3 covers 14 residues. The CDR3 DNA sequence: TGCAGTGCTAACGGCGGGAGGACGACAGATACGCAGTATTTT. This codes for CSANGGRTTDTQYF.

The chain employs TRBV5-1 and TRBJ2-6; perhaps D is TRBD1 or TRBD2 (5 bases each). Germline V gene sequence: CDR1 SGHRS, CDR2 YFSETQ. V dropped 4 bases and J dropped 4 bases, with 15 bases sitting between them. The CDR3 spans 16 residues. The CDR3 DNA is TGCGCCAGCAGCAGGGGAGCGTTGGAGGGGGCCAACGTCCTGACTTTC. Translated, it gives CASSRGALEGANVLTF.

The V gene is TRBV4-1, the J gene TRBJ2-1, with TRBD2 identical over 9 bases. The V gene's germline CDR1 is MGHRA and CDR2 YSYEKL. J lost 7 bases, V lost 0 bases, and 10 bases had no gene match. The CDR3 spans 17 residues. CDR3 loop: CASSQDGLAGLLNEQFF. The CDR3 DNA is TGCGCCAGCAGCCAAGATGGGCTAGCGGGATTGTTGAATGAGCAGTTCTTC.

There are a few counts of this clonotype. The chain recombines TRBV10-3 with TRBJ1-6; D not resolved. Germline-derived CDR1 and CDR2 are ENHRY and SYGVKD. This CDR3 contains 13 residues. Trimming took 11 bases from V and 7 from J, leaving 15 bases between them. CDR3 nucleotides: TGTGCCTCCAGGACCGACCAAAATTCACCCCTCCACTTT. Translation gives CASRTDQNSPLHF.

V gene TRBV11-2 combines with J gene TRBJ2-1; D gene ambiguous. CDR1 SGHAT and CDR2 FQNNGV come from the germline V gene. V gave up 2 bases and J gave up 0 bases, with 5 bases separating them. This CDR3 has 14 amino acids. The CDR3 loop is CASSLILSYNEQFF. CDR3 nucleotides: TGTGCCAGCAGCTTAATTCTCTCCTACAATGAGCAGTTCTTC.